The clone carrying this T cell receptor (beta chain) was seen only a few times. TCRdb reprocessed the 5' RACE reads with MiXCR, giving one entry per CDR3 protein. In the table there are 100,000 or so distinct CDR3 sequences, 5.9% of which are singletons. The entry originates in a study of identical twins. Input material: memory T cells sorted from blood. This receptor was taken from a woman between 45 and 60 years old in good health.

This CDR3 is CASSEQGANNNEQFF. The DNA of the CDR3 is TGTGCCAGCAGTGAACAGGGGGCAAACAACAATGAGCAGTTCTTC. The J gene is TRBJ2-1, the V gene TRBV25-1, with 8 bases matching TRBD1. CDR1 MGHDK and CDR2 SYGVNS come from the germline V gene. V lost 2 bases, J lost 5 bases, and 5 bases stayed unmatched. There are 15 residues in the CDR3.